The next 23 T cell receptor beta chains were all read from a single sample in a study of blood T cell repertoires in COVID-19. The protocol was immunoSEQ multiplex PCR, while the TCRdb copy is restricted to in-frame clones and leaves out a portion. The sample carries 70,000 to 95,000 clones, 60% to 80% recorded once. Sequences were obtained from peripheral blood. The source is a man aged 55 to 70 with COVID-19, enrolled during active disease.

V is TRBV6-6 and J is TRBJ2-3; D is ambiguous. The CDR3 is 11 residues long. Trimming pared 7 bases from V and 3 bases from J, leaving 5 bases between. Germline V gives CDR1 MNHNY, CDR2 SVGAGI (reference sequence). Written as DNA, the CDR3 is TGTGCCAGCATGAGAACAGATACGCAGTATTTT. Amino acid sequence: CASMRTDTQYF.

CDR3 bases: TGCAGCGCAGGGGGTGACACCGGGGAGCTGTTTTTT. It is translated as CSAGGDTGELFF. J is TRBJ2-2 and V is TRBV29-1; 7 nucleotides match TRBD1. The germline CDR1 and CDR2 sequences are SQVTM and ANQGSEA. After removal of 7 bases from V and 3 bases from J, the junction contained 2 bases not matched to a gene. CDR3 length: 12 residues.

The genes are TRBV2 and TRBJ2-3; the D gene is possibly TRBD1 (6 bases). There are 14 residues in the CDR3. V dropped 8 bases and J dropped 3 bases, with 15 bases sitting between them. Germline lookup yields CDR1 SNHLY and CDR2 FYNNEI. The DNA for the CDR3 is TGTGCCAGCGATACGGACAGACGAACAGATACGCAGTATTTT. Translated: CASDTDRRTDTQYF.

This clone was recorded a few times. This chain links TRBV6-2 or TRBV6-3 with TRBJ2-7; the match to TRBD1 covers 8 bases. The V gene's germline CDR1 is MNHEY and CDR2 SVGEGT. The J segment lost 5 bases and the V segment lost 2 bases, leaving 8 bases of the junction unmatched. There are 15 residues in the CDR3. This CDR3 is CASSYLGQGRNEQYF. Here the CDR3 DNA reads TGTGCCAGCAGTTACCTAGGACAGGGTAGGAACGAGCAGTACTTC.

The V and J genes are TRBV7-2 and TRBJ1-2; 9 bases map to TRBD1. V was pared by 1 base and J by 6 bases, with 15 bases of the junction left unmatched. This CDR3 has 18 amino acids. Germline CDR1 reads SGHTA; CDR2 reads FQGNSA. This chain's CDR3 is CASSLVGQGTSRGNGYTF. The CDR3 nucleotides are TGTGCCAGCAGCTTAGTGGGACAGGGTACCTCCCGAGGAAATGGCTACACCTTC.

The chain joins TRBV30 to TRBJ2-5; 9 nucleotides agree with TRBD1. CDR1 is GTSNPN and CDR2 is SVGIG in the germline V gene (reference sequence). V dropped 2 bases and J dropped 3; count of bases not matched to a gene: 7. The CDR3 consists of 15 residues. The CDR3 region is CAWSSRDRVKETQYF. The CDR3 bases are TGTGCCTGGAGTTCGCGGGACAGGGTAAAAGAGACCCAGTACTTC.

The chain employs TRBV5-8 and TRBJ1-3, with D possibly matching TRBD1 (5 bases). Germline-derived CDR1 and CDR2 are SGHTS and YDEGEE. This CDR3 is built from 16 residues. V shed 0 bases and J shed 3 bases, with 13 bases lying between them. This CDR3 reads CASSLAGQGDGNTIYF. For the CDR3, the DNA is TGTGCCAGCAGCTTGGCTGGGCAGGGTGATGGAAACACCATATATTTT.

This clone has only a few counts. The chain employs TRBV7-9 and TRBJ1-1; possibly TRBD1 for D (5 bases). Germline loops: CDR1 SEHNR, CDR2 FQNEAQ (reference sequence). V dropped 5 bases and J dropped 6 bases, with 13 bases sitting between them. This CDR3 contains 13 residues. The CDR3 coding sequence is TGTGCCAGCAGCCCCCTCGGAGGGGCTGAAGCTTTCTTT. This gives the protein CASSPLGGAEAFF.

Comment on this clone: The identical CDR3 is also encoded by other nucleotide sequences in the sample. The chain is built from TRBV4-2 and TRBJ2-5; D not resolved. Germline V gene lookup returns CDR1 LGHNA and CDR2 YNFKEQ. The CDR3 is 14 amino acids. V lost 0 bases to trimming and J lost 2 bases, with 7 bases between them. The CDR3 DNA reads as TGTGCCAGCAGCCAAGAGGCTAGGCAAGAGACCCAGTACTTC. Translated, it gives CASSQEARQETQYF.

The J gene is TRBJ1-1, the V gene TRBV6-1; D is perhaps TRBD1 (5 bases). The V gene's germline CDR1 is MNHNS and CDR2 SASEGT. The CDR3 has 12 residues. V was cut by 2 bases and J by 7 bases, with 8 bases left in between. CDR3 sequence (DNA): TGTGCCAGCAGTGAACGGGACTATGAAGCTTTCTTT. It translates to CASSERDYEAFF.

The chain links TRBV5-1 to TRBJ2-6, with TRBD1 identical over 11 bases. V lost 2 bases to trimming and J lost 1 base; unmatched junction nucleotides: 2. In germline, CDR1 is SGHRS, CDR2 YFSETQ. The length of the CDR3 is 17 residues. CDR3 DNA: TGCGCCAGCAGCTTTGGGACAGGGGGATCTGGGGCCAACGTCCTGACTTTC. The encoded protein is CASSFGTGGSGANVLTF.

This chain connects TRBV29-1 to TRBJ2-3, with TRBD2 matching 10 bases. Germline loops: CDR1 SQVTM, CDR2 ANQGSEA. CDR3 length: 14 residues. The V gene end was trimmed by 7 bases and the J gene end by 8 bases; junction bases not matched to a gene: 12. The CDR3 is CSAPSSGRSGTQYF. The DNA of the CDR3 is TGCAGCGCACCCTCTAGCGGGAGATCTGGTACGCAGTATTTT.

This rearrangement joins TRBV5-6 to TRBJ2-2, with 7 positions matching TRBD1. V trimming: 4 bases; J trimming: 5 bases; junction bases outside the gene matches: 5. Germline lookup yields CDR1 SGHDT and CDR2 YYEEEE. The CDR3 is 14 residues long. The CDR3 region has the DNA TGTGCCAGCAGCCGGGACAGCCAAACCGGGGAGCTGTTTTTT. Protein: CASSRDSQTGELFF. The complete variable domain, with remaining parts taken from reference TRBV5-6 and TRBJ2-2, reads DAGVTQSPTHLIKTRGQQVTLRCSPKSGHDTVSWYQQALGQGPQFIFQYYEEEERQRGNFPDRFSGHQFPNYSSELNVNALLLGDSALYLCASSRDSQTGELFFGEGSRLTVL.

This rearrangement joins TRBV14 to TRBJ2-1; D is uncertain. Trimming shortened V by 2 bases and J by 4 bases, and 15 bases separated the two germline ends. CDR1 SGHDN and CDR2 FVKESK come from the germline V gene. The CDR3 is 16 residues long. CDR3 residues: CASSQSGVRVYNEQFF. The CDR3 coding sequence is TGTGCCAGCAGCCAATCGGGTGTCCGGGTATACAATGAGCAGTTCTTC.

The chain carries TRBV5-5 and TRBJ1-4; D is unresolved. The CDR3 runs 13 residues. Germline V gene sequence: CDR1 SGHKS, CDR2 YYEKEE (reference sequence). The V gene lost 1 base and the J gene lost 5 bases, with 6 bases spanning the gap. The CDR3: CASSLPENEKLFF. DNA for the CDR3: TGTGCCAGCAGCTTGCCAGAAAATGAAAAACTGTTTTTT.

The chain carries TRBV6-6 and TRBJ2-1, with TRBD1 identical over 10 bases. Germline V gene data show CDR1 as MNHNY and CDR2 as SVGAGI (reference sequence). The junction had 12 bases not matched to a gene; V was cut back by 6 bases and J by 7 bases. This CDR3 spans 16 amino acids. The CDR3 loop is CASRTTEDRGWNEQFF. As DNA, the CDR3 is TGTGCCAGCAGGACGACCGAGGACAGGGGGTGGAATGAGCAGTTCTTC.

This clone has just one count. CDR3: CAWGPSSGYTF. The CDR3 DNA is TGTGCCTGGGGACCCTCTTCGGGCTACACCTTC. The gene calls are TRBV30 and TRBJ1-2, with D hard to call. The CDR3 contains 11 residues. Germline V gene lookup returns CDR1 GTSNPN and CDR2 SVGIG (reference sequence). The germline V and J ends were trimmed by 5 bases and 8 bases, with 12 bases remaining between them.

DNA of the CDR3: TGCGCCAGCAGCCAAGGACAGTTGAGCTATGGCTACACCTTC. Amino acids: CASSQGQLSYGYTF. The chain combines TRBV4-1 with TRBJ1-2; weak D call: TRBD1 (5 bases). From germline, CDR1 is MGHRA and CDR2 YSYEKL. The ends were cut back, 1 base at V and 4 bases at J, with 10 bases in the middle. This CDR3 region has 14 residues.

The CDR3 nucleotides are TGTGCCAGCAGTGGCCTAGCGGGGCCGCATGAAACAGATACGCAGTATTTT. Translation gives CASSGLAGPHETDTQYF. The chain has TRBV6-1 and TRBJ2-3; 9 bases are shared with TRBD2. The CDR3 spans 17 residues. J lost 3 bases, V lost 4 bases, and 11 bases had no gene match. Germline V lookup: CDR1 MNHNS, CDR2 SASEGT.

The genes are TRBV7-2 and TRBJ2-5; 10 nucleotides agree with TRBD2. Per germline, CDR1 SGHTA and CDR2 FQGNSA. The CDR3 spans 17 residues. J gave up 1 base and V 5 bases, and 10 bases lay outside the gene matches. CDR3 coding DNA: TGTGCCAGCAGCACAAGGCTTAGCGGGGGGACCCAAGAGACCCAGTACTTC. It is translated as CASSTRLSGGTQETQYF.

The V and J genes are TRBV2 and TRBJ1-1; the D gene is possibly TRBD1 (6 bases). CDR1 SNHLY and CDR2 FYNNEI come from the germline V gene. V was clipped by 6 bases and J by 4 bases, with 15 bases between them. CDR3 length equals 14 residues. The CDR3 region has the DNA TGTGCCAGCAGCGTTCACAGGGATGTCACTGAAGCTTTCTTT. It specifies CASSVHRDVTEAFF. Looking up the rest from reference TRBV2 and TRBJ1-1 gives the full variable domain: EPEVTQTPSHQVTQMGQEVILRCVPISNHLYFYWYRQILGQKVEFLVSFYNNEISEKSEIFDDQFSVERPDGSNFTLKIRSTKLEDSAMYFCASSVHRDVTEAFFGQGTRLTVV.

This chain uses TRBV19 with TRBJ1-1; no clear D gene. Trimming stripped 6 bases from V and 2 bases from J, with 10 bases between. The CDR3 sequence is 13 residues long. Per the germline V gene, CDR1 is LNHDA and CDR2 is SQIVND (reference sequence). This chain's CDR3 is CASSPKRNTEAFF. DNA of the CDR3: TGTGCCAGTAGCCCCAAGAGAAACACTGAAGCTTTCTTT.

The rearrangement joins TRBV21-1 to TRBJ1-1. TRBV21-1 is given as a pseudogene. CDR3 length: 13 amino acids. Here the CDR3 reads CAGGCWGNTEAFF. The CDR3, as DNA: TGTGCCGGGGGGTGCTGGGGGAACACTGAAGCTTTCTTT.